This passage covers 10 T cell receptor beta chains from one sample sequenced in a study of siplizumab effects on memory and regulatory T cells. Measured with immunoSEQ multiplex PCR; TCRdb has only the in-frame clones, and not every one. The data show about 50,000 clones, around 97% seen once. The sample comprised naive CD8+ T cells sorted from blood. These receptors came from a human donor in good health.

V usage is TRBV18 and J usage is TRBJ2-3, with D possibly being TRBD1 or TRBD2 (5 bases each). Germline loops: CDR1 KGHSH, CDR2 LQKENI. The CDR3 length is 15 residues. V dropped 6 bases and J dropped 5 bases, with 18 bases sitting between them. The CDR3 loop is CASSPGPNTVDTQYF. As DNA, the CDR3 is TGTGCCAGCTCGCCGGGACCCAACACTGTAGATACGCAGTATTTT.

The chain uses TRBV10-2 and TRBJ2-1; D gene uncertain. Trimming shortened V by 2 bases and J by 4 bases, and 9 bases separated the two germline ends. This CDR3 comprises 14 residues. Germline CDR1 is WSHSY and CDR2 is SAAADI. The CDR3 nucleotides are TGCGCCAGCAGTGAGGAGCTGGCTTACAATGAGCAGTTCTTC. It specifies CASSEELAYNEQFF.

The chain links TRBV29-1 to TRBJ1-1; D not resolved. Trimming pared 7 bases from V and 6 bases from J, leaving 9 bases between. The CDR3 has 10 residues. Germline CDR1 SQVTM, CDR2 ANQGSEA. CDR3 in amino acids: CSGEFPEAFF. The CDR3 DNA is TGCAGCGGGGAGTTCCCTGAAGCTTTCTTT. The full variable domain, in which reference TRBV29-1 and TRBJ1-1 provide the parts outside the CDR3, is SAVISQKPSRDICQRGTSLTIQCQVDSQVTMMFWYRQQPGQSLTLIATANQGSEATYESGFVIDKFPISRPNLTFSTLTVSNMSPEDSSIYLCSGEFPEAFFGQGTRLTVV.

The chain is built from TRBV5-1 and TRBJ2-5; 14 bases fit TRBD2. This CDR3 has 16 amino acids. After removal of 3 bases from V and 4 bases from J, the junction contained 5 bases not matched to a gene. CDR1 is SGHRS and CDR2 is YFSETQ in the germline V gene. Here the CDR3 DNA reads TGCGCCAGCAGCTCCGGGACTAGCGGGAGAGGAGAGACCCAGTACTTC. Its protein product is CASSSGTSGRGETQYF.

This chain joins TRBV28 and TRBJ2-5; 16 bases line up with TRBD2. The V and J ends lost 6 bases and 5 bases, in that order; junction bases with no gene match: 15. Germline CDR1 MDHEN, CDR2 SYDVKM. This CDR3 is built from 19 residues. In nucleotides, the CDR3 is TGTGCCAGCAGCCCCCCGGGACTAGCGGGAGGGCCGGGCGGGGAGACCCAGTACTTC. Protein product: CASSPPGLAGGPGGETQYF. Looking up the rest from reference TRBV28 and TRBJ2-5 gives the full variable domain: DVKVTQSSRYLVKRTGEKVFLECVQDMDHENMFWYRQDPGLGLRLIYFSYDVKMKEKGDIPEGYSVSREKKERFSLILESASTNQTSMYLCASSPPGLAGGPGGETQYFGPGTRLLVL.

This chain joins TRBV27 and TRBJ2-7, with 10 positions matching TRBD1. The CDR3 length is 14 residues. Germline loops: CDR1 MNHEY, CDR2 SMNVEV (reference sequence). The J segment lost 5 bases and the V segment lost 6 bases, leaving 7 bases of the junction unmatched. The CDR3 region has the DNA TGTGCCAGCAGCCAGGGACAGGGGATCGACGAGCAGTACTTC. It encodes CASSQGQGIDEQYF.

This clone appeared a single time. CDR3 sequence: CASSFSGVGETQYF. CDR3 DNA: TGTGCCAGCAGCTTCTCAGGGGTCGGGGAGACCCAGTACTTC. V usage is TRBV7-3 and J usage is TRBJ2-5, with D perhaps matching TRBD1 (6 bases). CDR3 length: 14 residues. Looked up from germline, CDR1 is SGHTA and CDR2 is FQGTGA. Trimming left V 3 bases short and J 5 bases short, with 13 bases between. Supplemented by reference TRBV7-3 and TRBJ2-5, the full variable domain reads GAGVSQTPSNKVTEKGKYVELRCDPISGHTALYWYRQSLGQGPEFLIYFQGTGAADDSGLPNDRFFAVRPEGSVSTLKIQRTERGDSAVYLCASSFSGVGETQYFGPGTRLLVL.

The V and J genes are TRBV9 and TRBJ2-1; 8 bases align to TRBD2. Germline loops: CDR1 SGDLS, CDR2 YYNGEE. After removal of 3 bases from V and 3 bases from J, the junction contained 5 bases not matched to a gene. The CDR3 has 15 amino acids. The CDR3 DNA reads TGTGCCAGCAGCGAAATAGCGGGGAACTACAATGAGCAGTTCTTC. Protein: CASSEIAGNYNEQFF.

V usage is TRBV6-5 and J usage is TRBJ2-7, with 7 nucleotides matching TRBD1. V shed 5 bases, J shed 11 bases, and the junction held 3 bases outside the gene matches. The germline CDR1 and CDR2 sequences are MNHEY and SVGAGI. CDR3 length: 10 residues. CDR3 nucleotide sequence: TGTGCCAGCAGTGATACAGGGGAGTACTTC. Translated, it gives CASSDTGEYF.

The rearrangement links TRBV11-3 to TRBJ1-1; 8 positions match TRBD1. Germline V CDR1 and CDR2: SGHNT, YENEEA. With 1 base clipped from V and 0 bases from J, the junction kept 4 bases outside the gene matches. The CDR3 covers 16 residues. The CDR3 coding sequence is TGTGCCAGCAGCTTAGGGACAGGGACCATGAACACTGAAGCTTTCTTT. The encoded protein is CASSLGTGTMNTEAFF.